Presented here are 29 T cell receptor beta chains from one specimen sequenced in a study of PD-L1 blockade in urothelial cancer. Sequencing was performed with immunoSEQ multiplex PCR; in TCRdb, only in-frame clones are kept and a portion is missing. The sample yields 70,000 or so clones, approximately 88% seen once. The sequenced sample was PBMCs, obtained around atezolizumab (anti-PD-L1) treatment. These receptors were collected from a man in his 60s with urothelial cancer.

The chain has TRBV7-2 and TRBJ2-7, with unresolved D. V was clipped by 0 bases and J by 1 base, with 4 bases between them. Germline-derived CDR1 and CDR2 are SGHTA and FQGNSA. This CDR3 is 13 amino acids long. The CDR3, as DNA: TGTGCCAGCAGCTTAGCCAGTTCCTACGAGCAGTACTTC. Translated, it gives CASSLASSYEQYF. The full variable domain, in which reference TRBV7-2 and TRBJ2-7 provide the parts outside the CDR3, is GAGVSQSPSNKVTEKGKDVELRCDPISGHTALYWYRQSLGQGLEFLIYFQGNSAPDKSGLPSDRFSAERTGGSVSTLTIQRTQQEDSAVYLCASSLASSYEQYFGPGTRLTVT.

The V and J genes are TRBV9 and TRBJ2-2; TRBD2 agrees at 8 bases. The CDR3 totals 16 residues. V lost 4 bases and J lost 4; bases outside the gene matches: 9. The germline gives CDR1 SGDLS, CDR2 YYNGEE. CDR3 DNA sequence: TGTGCCAGCAGCCCCCAACGGGGGGGGTCCACCGGGGAGCTGTTTTTT. It is translated as CASSPQRGGSTGELFF.

The J gene is TRBJ1-1, the V gene TRBV5-5; no reliable D call. The germline V gene has CDR1 SGHKS and CDR2 YYEKEE (reference sequence). Trimming removed 1 base from V and 1 base from J, with 8 bases in between. The CDR3 is 14 residues long. In DNA, the CDR3 is TGTGCCAGCAGCTTGACAGCTACGAACACTGAAGCTTTCTTT. As protein: CASSLTATNTEAFF.

The chain couples TRBV28 to TRBJ1-4; 8 positions agree with TRBD1. The CDR3 totals 14 residues. The junction had 8 bases not matched to a gene; V was cut back by 7 bases and J by 7 bases. Germline CDR1 is MDHEN and CDR2 is SYDVKM. The CDR3 coding sequence is TGTGCCAGCATTACAGGGGGGAACATTGAAAAACTGTTTTTT. This encodes CASITGGNIEKLFF.

The V and J genes are TRBV11-2 and TRBJ2-7, with D tentatively TRBD2 (7 bases). V was cut by 2 bases and J by 3 bases, with 17 bases left in between. Germline V CDR1 and CDR2: SGHAT, FQNNGV. The CDR3 sequence is 16 residues long. For the CDR3, the DNA is TGTGCCAGCAGCTTAAATGTTCGGGGGGCAGGCTACGAGCAGTACTTC. This sequence encodes CASSLNVRGAGYEQYF.

The J gene is TRBJ2-5, the V gene TRBV5-5; D might be TRBD2 (5 bases). Trimming removed 3 bases from V and 5 bases from J, with 20 bases in between. Germline V gene data show CDR1 as SGHKS and CDR2 as YYEKEE (reference sequence). This CDR3 has 16 residues. CDR3 in DNA: TGTGCCAGCAGCTCGGGCCCGGTCAGCGGATGGGAGACCCAGTACTTC. This encodes CASSSGPVSGWETQYF.

V gene TRBV2 combines with J gene TRBJ2-7; TRBD1 agrees at 10 bases. J gave up 4 bases and V 7 bases, and 7 bases lay outside the gene matches. Per germline, CDR1 SNHLY and CDR2 FYNNEI. This CDR3 has 14 amino acids. The CDR3 DNA sequence: TGTGCCAGCACCCCCCCGGACAGGGGGTACGAGCAGTACTTC. Translated, it gives CASTPPDRGYEQYF.

This clone was found a few times. V is TRBV9 and J is TRBJ2-7; 11 bases are shared with TRBD2. The CDR3 is 14 residues long. Germline V CDR1 and CDR2: SGDLS, YYNGEE. Trimming at V came to 2 bases and at J to 4 bases, leaving 2 bases not matched to a gene. The CDR3 coding sequence is TGTGCCAGCAGCGTCGGGACTAGCGGATACGAGCAGTACTTC. This sequence encodes CASSVGTSGYEQYF.

The chain links TRBV6-5 to TRBJ1-2; D unresolved. Trimming left V 2 bases short and J 13 bases short, with 14 bases between. There are 12 residues in the CDR3. Germline loops: CDR1 MNHEY, CDR2 SVGAGI. The chain's CDR3 is CASSYPTDKPTF. CDR3 DNA: TGTGCCAGCAGTTACCCTACCGACAAGCCCACCTTC.

The gene calls are TRBV12-5 and TRBJ1-5, with D possibly being TRBD1 (6 bases). V dropped 0 bases and J dropped 3 bases, with 15 bases sitting between them. The CDR3 length is 17 residues. Germline V CDR1 and CDR2: LGHNT, FRNRAP. The CDR3 loop reads CASGLVWDKFNNQPQHF. The CDR3 coding sequence is TGTGCTAGTGGTTTGGTATGGGACAAATTTAACAATCAGCCCCAGCATTTT.

CDR3 DNA sequence: TGTGCCAGTAAACCTAGCGGATCCTACAATGAGCAGTTCTTC. This encodes CASKPSGSYNEQFF. The rearrangement links TRBV19 to TRBJ2-1; 7 nucleotides line up with TRBD2. Losses at the gene ends were 7 bases for V and 1 base for J; bases not matched to a gene: 4. Germline assignment: CDR1 LNHDA and CDR2 SQIVND (reference sequence). CDR3 length: 14 amino acids.

The chain uses TRBV7-6 and TRBJ1-3; perhaps TRBD1 as D (5 bases). CDR1 is SGHVS and CDR2 is FNYEAQ in the germline V gene. V was cut by 5 bases and J by 3 bases, with 17 bases left in between. The CDR3 spans 16 residues. This CDR3 reads CASSPWTGESGNTIYF. CDR3 in DNA: TGTGCCAGCAGCCCGTGGACGGGGGAAAGTGGAAACACCATATATTTT.

This clone appeared a single time. The chain recombines TRBV5-1 with TRBJ2-5; the match to TRBD1 covers 9 bases. The V segment lost 4 bases and the J segment 5 bases; nucleotides outside the gene matches: 15. CDR3 length: 17 amino acids. CDR1 and CDR2 (germline): SGHRS, YFSETQ. The CDR3 DNA reads TGCGCCAGCAGCCCGACCAAGCGGACAGGGGTGGTTGAGACCCAGTACTTC. It specifies CASSPTKRTGVVETQYF.

The gene calls are TRBV19 and TRBJ1-5; D may be TRBD1 (5 bases). In germline, CDR1 is LNHDA, CDR2 SQIVND (reference sequence). With 6 bases removed from V and 2 bases from J, the gap between germline ends came to 20 bases. CDR3 size: 17 residues. Here the CDR3 DNA reads TGTGCCAGTAGCAGAGGGGAGGGCTCGGCAGGCAATCAGCCCCAGCATTTT. It encodes CASSRGEGSAGNQPQHF.

The rearrangement uses TRBV28 and TRBJ2-3; TRBD2 matches 10 bases. V trimming: 7 bases; J trimming: 3 bases; junction bases outside the gene matches: 16. This CDR3 has 18 residues. The V gene's germline CDR1 is MDHEN and CDR2 SYDVKM. The DNA of the CDR3 is TGTGCCAGCAAAGGTGGTTTAAGGAGCGGGAGGGTTACAGATACGCAGTATTTT. Amino acid sequence: CASKGGLRSGRVTDTQYF.

V and J are TRBV19 and TRBJ2-2; D is uncertain. In germline, CDR1 is LNHDA, CDR2 SQIVND (reference sequence). V lost 7 bases and J lost 0, with 6 bases in between. The CDR3 is made up of 13 amino acids. The CDR3 protein is CASTDTNTGELFF. The DNA for the CDR3 is TGTGCCAGTACCGACACGAACACCGGGGAGCTGTTTTTT.

The CDR3 loop is CASSLNPGGGTEAFF. The CDR3 coding sequence is TGTGCCAGCAGCTTGAACCCGGGGGGCGGCACTGAAGCTTTCTTT. This chain links TRBV5-5 with TRBJ1-1, with D perhaps TRBD1 (6 bases). CDR3 length: 15 amino acids. V lost 1 base and J lost 4, with 14 bases in between. The germline gives CDR1 SGHKS, CDR2 YYEKEE (reference sequence).

The chain carries TRBV2 and TRBJ2-1; D is ambiguous. The CDR3 length is 12 residues. Looked up from germline, CDR1 is SNHLY and CDR2 is FYNNEI. V was shortened by 7 bases and J by 10 bases, with 14 bases between the two germline ends. The CDR3 spells CASTEVRREQFF. For the CDR3, the DNA is TGTGCCAGCACCGAGGTTAGACGGGAGCAGTTCTTC.

This sequence joins TRBV19 and TRBJ2-3; 8 bases line up with TRBD2. J was trimmed by 6 bases and V by 6 bases; bases with no gene match: 11. CDR3 length: 15 residues. Germline CDR1 and CDR2: LNHDA and SQIVND (reference sequence). The DNA for the CDR3 is TGTGCCAGTAGGACGGCGGGGGGCGTACGGGATACGCAGTATTTT. Its translation: CASRTAGGVRDTQYF.

In DNA form, the CDR3 reads TGTGCCAGCAGCCCCGACAGGGGAAACGAGCAGTACTTC. It yields the protein CASSPDRGNEQYF. The chain is built from TRBV5-5 and TRBJ2-7, with TRBD1 identical over 8 bases. CDR1 and CDR2 (germline): SGHKS, YYEKEE (reference sequence). V lost 4 bases, J lost 5 bases, and 5 bases stayed unmatched. The CDR3 length is 13 residues.

This chain uses TRBV10-3 with TRBJ1-5; 7 nucleotides match TRBD1. Trimming cost V 10 bases and J 1 base; bases outside gene matches: 7. CDR3 length: 14 amino acids. Germline V CDR1 and CDR2: ENHRY, SYGVKD. The chain's CDR3 is CATGTEVSNQPQHF. DNA for the CDR3: TGTGCCACGGGGACAGAGGTAAGCAATCAGCCCCAGCATTTT.

CDR3 coding DNA: TGTGCAAGTCGCTTAGCTAAACCGGTAGCGGGGGGGCCCTACGAGCAGTACTTC. Amino acids: CASRLAKPVAGGPYEQYF. This chain connects TRBV12-2 to TRBJ2-7; TRBD2, the table's D call, lacks a check against the DNA. TRBV12-2 is flagged as a pseudogene. The CDR3 spans 18 residues.

V gene TRBV10-2 combines with J gene TRBJ2-3; 15 bases align to TRBD2. V trimming: 2 bases; J trimming: 4 bases; junction bases outside the gene matches: 1. In germline, CDR1 is WSHSY, CDR2 SAAADI. This CDR3 contains 16 residues. The DNA for the CDR3 is TGCGCCAGCAGTGAGGGGACTAGCGGGAGGTCAGATACGCAGTATTTT. This encodes CASSEGTSGRSDTQYF.

The chain employs TRBV6-5 and TRBJ2-7, with D uncertain. The CDR3 totals 13 residues. Trimming cost V 8 bases and J 0 bases, with 11 bases left between them. Germline-derived CDR1 and CDR2 are MNHEY and SVGAGI. CDR3 loop: CASCKANSYEQYF. The CDR3 coding sequence is TGTGCCAGCTGTAAAGCGAACTCCTACGAGCAGTACTTC.

As DNA, the CDR3 is TGTGCCAGCAGCTCCCCGGGACTATCGCAGTTCTTC. This codes for CASSSPGLSQFF. This chain connects TRBV28 to TRBJ2-1; 7 bases map to TRBD2. The CDR3 is 12 residues long. The V and J ends lost 6 bases and 12 bases, in that order; junction bases with no gene match: 8. The germline gives CDR1 MDHEN, CDR2 SYDVKM.

V is TRBV7-9 and J is TRBJ2-3; D call uncertain. Germline V gene sequence: CDR1 SEHNR, CDR2 FQNEAQ (reference sequence). CDR3 length equals 15 residues. Trimming left V 1 base short and J 2 bases short, with 10 bases between. The CDR3 here is CASSLGVGNTDTQYF. The CDR3 DNA follows: TGTGCCAGCAGCTTAGGAGTTGGTAACACAGATACGCAGTATTTT.

The J gene is TRBJ2-6, the V gene TRBV5-5; maybe TRBD1 (6 bases). This CDR3 is 16 amino acids long. Germline loops: CDR1 SGHKS, CDR2 YYEKEE (reference sequence). Trimming removed 4 bases from V and 0 bases from J, with 11 bases in between. CDR3 DNA: TGTGCCAGCAGCCTCGGACAGATCTCTGGGGCCAACGTCCTGACTTTC. As protein: CASSLGQISGANVLTF.

V usage is TRBV10-3 and J usage is TRBJ1-4; D unresolved. Germline CDR1 is ENHRY and CDR2 is SYGVKD. This CDR3 is built from 16 residues. Trimming removed 0 bases at V and 7 bases at J, with 15 bases between. CDR3 nucleotides: TGTGCCATCAGTGAGTCGCCTGCGGGTTTGGGTGAAAAACTGTTTTTT. As protein: CAISESPAGLGEKLFF.

The chain employs TRBV9 and TRBJ2-1; 16 nucleotides align to TRBD2. Trimming at V came to 3 bases and at J to 5 bases, leaving 14 bases not matched to a gene. Germline V gene lookup returns CDR1 SGDLS and CDR2 YYNGEE. The CDR3 is made up of 20 amino acids. The CDR3 is CASSGPPGLAGGGSNNEQFF. CDR3 DNA sequence: TGTGCCAGCAGCGGACCCCCGGGACTAGCGGGGGGGGGATCCAACAATGAGCAGTTCTTC.